A selection of T cell receptor beta chains follows, all from one sample in a study of blood T cell repertoires in COVID-19. Repertoires were generated with immunoSEQ multiplex PCR, while TCRdb's copy carries only in-frame clones and drops some. The sample has around 97,000 clones, 89% seen once. Sequenced input: peripheral blood. Receptors were obtained from an older woman with acute or convalescent COVID-19. CDR3s include the opening cysteine and the closing phenylalanine or tryptophan. The D gene is left open where the match is weak. Clone size, where shown, is once, few, many, or a class for clones that have expanded.

D gene	clone size	V gene	J gene	CDR3 protein	CDR3 DNA
-	-	TRBV19	TRBJ1-2	CASSIGGSRVYGYTF	TGTGCCAGTAGTATAGGTGGTAGCCGCGTCTATGGCTACACCTTC
TRBD1	once	TRBV18	TRBJ1-2	CASSPGGQGGGYTF	TGTGCCAGCTCACCGGGGGGACAGGGCGGCGGCTACACCTTC
-	once	TRBV24-1	TRBJ2-1	CATRAGGSNEQFF	TGTGCCACCAGGGCCGGGGGATCCAATGAGCAGTTCTTC
TRBD1	-	TRBV19	TRBJ2-7	CASSRTGWPPYEQYF	TGTGCCAGTAGTAGGACAGGGTGGCCCCCCTACGAGCAGTACTTC
-	-	TRBV5-4	TRBJ1-2	CASSMDSHGYTF	TGTGCCAGCAGCATGGACAGTCATGGCTACACCTTC
TRBD1	-	TRBV11-3	TRBJ2-1	CASSLRSGQGSNEQFF	TGTGCCAGCAGCTTAAGGTCGGGACAGGGAAGCAATGAGCAGTTCTTC
TRBD1	-	TRBV11-2	TRBJ1-6	CASSLGTGNSPLHF	TGTGCCAGCAGCCTTGGGACAGGCAATTCACCCCTCCACTTT
TRBD1	-	TRBV11-2	TRBJ1-1	CASRGQGTTEAFF	TGTGCCAGCAGAGGACAGGGGACCACTGAAGCTTTCTTT
TRBD2	-	TRBV7-7	TRBJ2-1	CASSPRSSGRVGYNEQFF	TGTGCTAGCAGTCCCCGTAGTAGCGGGAGAGTTGGGTACAATGAGCAGTTCTTC
TRBD2	-	TRBV7-2	TRBJ2-3	CASSYLPGLAGSTDTQYF	TGTGCCAGCAGCTATCTTCCGGGACTAGCGGGAAGCACAGATACGCAGTATTTT
-	-	TRBV7-3	TRBJ2-2	CASSTSRGNTGELFF	TGTGCCAGCAGCACTTCTAGGGGGAACACCGGGGAGCTGTTTTTT
-	-	TRBV5-5	TRBJ1-6	CASSRHESNNSPLHF	TGTGCCAGCAGCCGACATGAGTCAAATAATTCACCCCTCCACTTT
-	-	TRBV29-1	TRBJ2-1	CSVVPDNREQFF	TGCAGCGTTGTTCCCGATAACAGGGAGCAGTTCTTC
TRBD1	-	TRBV14	TRBJ1-2	CASSSKQGFNYGYTF	TGTGCCAGCAGCTCTAAACAGGGGTTTAACTATGGCTACACCTTC
-	-	TRBV18	TRBJ1-1	CASSPTRGDTEAFF	TGTGCCAGCTCACCTACTCGGGGGGACACTGAAGCTTTCTTT
TRBD2	-	TRBV2	TRBJ2-1	CASSDTGLAGGRNEQFF	TGTGCCAGCAGCGACACGGGACTAGCGGGTGGAAGGAATGAGCAGTTCTTC
-	few	TRBV5-4	TRBJ1-2	CASSLGSGGGYTF	TGTGCCAGCAGCTTGGGTTCGGGGGGTGGCTACACCTTC
-	-	TRBV7-6	TRBJ1-4	CASSPSPGREEKLFF	TGTGCCAGCAGCCCGAGTCCTGGACGGGAAGAAAAACTGTTTTTT
-	-	TRBV6-5	TRBJ2-3	CASRVAATDTQYF	TGTGCCAGCAGGGTAGCGGCTACAGATACGCAGTATTTT
-	-	TRBV29-1	TRBJ1-1	CSAEREGNTEAFF	TGCAGCGCCGAAAGGGAGGGGAACACTGAAGCTTTCTTT
-	-	TRBV2	TRBJ1-1	CASSESGARLNTEAFF	TGTGCCAGCAGTGAAAGCGGGGCGAGGCTGAACACTGAAGCTTTCTTT
-	-	TRBV5-4	TRBJ2-7	CASSTPGLAREQYF	TGTGCCAGCAGCACCCCCGGGTTAGCGAGGGAGCAGTACTTC
TRBD1	-	TRBV12-5	TRBJ1-4	CASGPGQGRGEKLFF	TGTGCTAGTGGCCCAGGACAGGGTCGGGGAGAAAAACTGTTTTTT
TRBD1	-	TRBV15	TRBJ2-7	CATGRQGNYEQYF	TGTGCCACCGGGAGACAGGGGAACTACGAGCAGTACTTC
TRBD1	-	TRBV29-1	TRBJ1-1	CSVGTGSPEAFF	TGCAGCGTAGGGACAGGGTCCCCTGAAGCTTTCTTT
TRBD1	-	TRBV19	TRBJ1-5	CASAGTGTDGQPQHF	TGTGCCAGCGCGGGGACAGGGACTGACGGTCAGCCCCAGCATTTT
-	-	TRBV5-1	TRBJ1-3	CASSLNTGLSGNTIYF	TGCGCCAGCAGCTTAAACACGGGACTCTCTGGAAACACCATATATTTT
-	-	TRBV30	TRBJ1-2	CAWSSSRNYGYTF	TGTGCCTGGAGCTCGTCCCGGAACTATGGCTACACCTTC
-	-	TRBV2	TRBJ2-5	CASMASQETQYF	TGTGCCAGCATGGCCAGTCAAGAGACCCAGTACTTC
-	-	TRBV21-1	TRBJ2-3	CASISAGGTDTQYF	TGTGCCAGCATTTCCGCGGGAGGTACAGATACGCAGTATTTT
-	few	TRBV18	TRBJ2-5	CASSHDLKETQYF	TGTGCCAGCTCACACGACTTAAAAGAGACCCAGTACTTC
-	-	TRBV3-1/TRBV3-2	TRBJ2-5	CASSQLGAGTQETQYF	TGTGCCAGCAGCCAATTAGGGGCGGGAACCCAAGAGACCCAGTACTTC
TRBD2	-	TRBV5-4	TRBJ2-2	CASSLLAGVTGELFF	TGTGCCAGCAGCTTACTAGCGGGGGTCACCGGGGAGCTGTTTTTT
-	-	TRBV27	TRBJ1-5	CASSLEGDQPQHF	TGTGCCAGCAGTTTAGAAGGGGATCAGCCCCAGCATTTT
TRBD1	-	TRBV2	TRBJ1-1	CACNRQGWNTEAFF	TGTGCCTGTAATAGACAGGGGTGGAACACTGAAGCTTTCTTT
-	few	TRBV28	TRBJ1-1	CASGKAGFMNTEAFF	TGTGCCAGCGGCAAGGCAGGGTTCATGAACACTGAAGCTTTCTTT
TRBD1	-	TRBV11-2	TRBJ1-3	CASSENGQALFGNTIYF	TGTGCCAGCAGCGAAAACGGACAGGCGTTGTTTGGAAACACCATATATTTT
TRBD2	-	TRBV5-1	TRBJ2-2	CASSLSGRDTGELFF	TGCGCCAGCAGCTTGTCCGGGAGGGACACCGGGGAGCTGTTTTTT
-	-	TRBV20-1	TRBJ2-7	CSGKRTAINF	TGCAGTGGGAAAAGGACAGCTATAAACTTC
-	few	TRBV7-3	TRBJ2-7	CASSLGRSNYEQYF	TGTGCCAGCAGCTTGGGCAGGTCGAACTACGAGCAGTACTTC
TRBD2	once	TRBV3-1/TRBV3-2	TRBJ2-2	CASSPLSSGRRAGELFF	TGTGCCAGCAGCCCGTTATCTAGCGGGAGAAGGGCCGGGGAGCTGTTTTTT
-	-	TRBV7-9	TRBJ1-1	CASSQSRRANTEAFF	TGTGCCAGCAGCCAGAGCCGGCGGGCGAACACTGAAGCTTTCTTT
-	-	TRBV6-5	TRBJ1-5	CASSTTGDSNQPQHF	TGTGCCAGCAGTACGACAGGAGATAGCAATCAGCCCCAGCATTTT
-	-	TRBV6-6	TRBJ1-6	CASSYGTLNSPLHF	TGTGCCAGCAGTTACGGGACTCTAAATTCACCCCTCCACTTT
-	-	TRBV29-1	TRBJ1-4	CSVAVTGVGEKLFF	TGCAGCGTTGCGGTCACAGGCGTCGGTGAAAAACTGTTTTTT
-	-	TRBV10-3	TRBJ2-3	CAISVRDTDTQYF	TGTGCCATCAGCGTCCGCGACACAGATACGCAGTATTTT
-	-	TRBV6-6	TRBJ2-2	CASSQYGQSGELFF	TGTGCCAGCAGCCAATACGGACAGAGCGGGGAGCTGTTTTTT
TRBD1	-	TRBV3-1/TRBV3-2	TRBJ2-2	CASGRQGANTGELFF	TGTGCCAGCGGGAGACAGGGGGCGAACACCGGGGAGCTGTTTTTT
-	-	TRBV5-4	TRBJ1-1	CASSLQGNTEAFF	TGTGCCAGCAGCTTGCAGGGGAACACTGAAGCTTTCTTT
TRBD1	-	TRBV12-3/TRBV12-4	TRBJ1-2	CASSGTGEGYTF	TGTGCCAGCAGTGGGACAGGGGAGGGCTACACCTTC
TRBD1	-	TRBV6-5	TRBJ1-1	CASSPLQQGSTEAFF	TGTGCCAGCAGCCCACTCCAACAGGGGTCGACTGAAGCTTTCTTT
TRBD2	-	TRBV27	TRBJ2-3	CASSPLLAGLGGDTQYF	TGTGCCAGCAGTCCTCTGCTAGCGGGGTTGGGAGGAGATACGCAGTATTTT
-	-	TRBV19	TRBJ1-3	CASSGAALSGNTIYF	TGTGCCAGTAGTGGGGCAGCTCTCTCTGGAAACACCATATATTTT
TRBD2	-	TRBV19	TRBJ2-1	CASSMTSGNEQFF	TGTGCCAGTAGTATGACTAGCGGGAATGAGCAGTTCTTC